The TCR beta chain described here comes from a study of blood T cell repertoires in COVID-19. Study at large: Collection of acute and convalescent COVID-19 samples took place in the United States, Italy and Spain. Sources were T cells, B-cell-depleted T cells, or PBMCs; the material itself was cDNA or gDNA.

Original processing notes: Researchers report that nucleated cell counts were estimated from reference gene primer amplification. Sequencing was performed with immunoSEQ multiplex PCR; in TCRdb, only in-frame clones are kept and a portion is missing. V and J calls and clone size are given by that table; D and trimming were obtained from the DNA. There are about 210,000 clones in the sample; 80% to 90% occur only once, and roughly 0.69% lies in the top ten. V dropped 3 bases and J dropped 2 bases, with 13 bases sitting between them. This CDR3 is built from 16 residues. Per the germline V gene, CDR1 is SGHTA and CDR2 is FQGNSA.

The material sequenced was peripheral blood. The receptor's source is a middle-aged man with acute or convalescent COVID-19. The chain links TRBV7-2 to TRBJ1-4; maybe TRBD1 (5 bases). CDR3 nucleotide sequence: TGTGCCAGCAGCTTTAAGGGCGGGGGGACTAATGAAAAACTGTTTTTT. Protein sequence: CASSFKGGGTNEKLFF.